The clone carrying this T cell receptor beta chain was picked up many times. These data originate in a study of early T cells in non-severe SARS-CoV-2 infection. Attachment of unique molecular identifiers was made to individual cDNA molecules. TCRdb used MiXCR to reprocess the 5' RACE reads, holding one entry per CDR3 protein. The repertoire holds approximately 29,000 distinct CDR3 sequences, 6.6% seen once, with about 3% in the top ten. The germline V gene has CDR1 SGHRS and CDR2 YFSETQ. Trimming removed 2 bases from V and 2 bases from J, with 8 bases in between. The CDR3 extends over 13 amino acids.

The chain employs TRBV5-1 and TRBJ2-7, with unresolved D. Sample: whole blood. This TCR came from an adult who was a healthcare worker with PCR-confirmed SARS-CoV-2 infection or an uninfected control (not recorded which). The CDR3 DNA sequence: TGCGCCAGCAGCTTAGACGGAGCCTACGAGCAGTACTTC. Its translation: CASSLDGAYEQYF. Filled out from reference TRBV5-1 and TRBJ2-7, the complete variable domain reads KAGVTQTPRYLIKTRGQQVTLSCSPISGHRSVSWYQQTPGQGLQFLFEYFSETQRNKGNFPGRFSGRQFSNSRSEMNVSTLELGDSALYLCASSLDGAYEQYFGPGTRLTVT.